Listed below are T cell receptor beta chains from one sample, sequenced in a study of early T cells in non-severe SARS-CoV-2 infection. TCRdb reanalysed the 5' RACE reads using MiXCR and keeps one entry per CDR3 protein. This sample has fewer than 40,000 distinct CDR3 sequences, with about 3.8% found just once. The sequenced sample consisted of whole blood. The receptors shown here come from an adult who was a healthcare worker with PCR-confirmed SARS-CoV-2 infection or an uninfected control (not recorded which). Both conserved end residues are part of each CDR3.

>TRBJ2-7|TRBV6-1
CASSEGRTYEQYF
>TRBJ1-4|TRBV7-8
CASSLVPGSNEKLFF
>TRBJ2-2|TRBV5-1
CASSLDSYVELFF
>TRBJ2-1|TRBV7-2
CASSSEYYNEQFF
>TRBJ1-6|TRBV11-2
CASSLGTAPNSPLHF
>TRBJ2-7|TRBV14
CASSQKLAPRGSYEQYF
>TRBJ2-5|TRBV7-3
CASSLIGAGRQETQYF
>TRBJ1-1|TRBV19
CASTPGGTYTEAFF
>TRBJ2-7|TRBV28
CGGGLPYEQYF
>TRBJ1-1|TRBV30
CAWRGRGGMNTEAFF
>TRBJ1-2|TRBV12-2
CASRPPQSIGYTF
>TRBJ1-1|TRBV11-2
CASSLVEGTEAFF
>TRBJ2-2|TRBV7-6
CASSLTGQGGNTGELFF
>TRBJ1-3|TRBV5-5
CASSLEPPGRISGNTIYF
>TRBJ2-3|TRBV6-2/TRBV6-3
CASSGRGAGVSTDTQYF
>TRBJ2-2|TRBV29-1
CSITTGPGELFF
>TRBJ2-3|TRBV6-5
CASSEPSGRSQYF
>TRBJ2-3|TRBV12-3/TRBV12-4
CASSPGGEGTDTQYF
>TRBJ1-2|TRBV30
CAWSPGPAYGYTF
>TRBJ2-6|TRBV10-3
CAVNPEGANVLTF
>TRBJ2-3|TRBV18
CASSPPGGVEDTQYF
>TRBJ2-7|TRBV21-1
CAPGQVLLYEQYF
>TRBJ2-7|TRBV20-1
CSARVLRWDEQYF
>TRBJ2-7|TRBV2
CASMGARSSYEQYF
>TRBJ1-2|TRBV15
CATRQSGDPLGYTF
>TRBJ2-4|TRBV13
CASSSRTSGNIQYF
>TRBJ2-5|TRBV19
CASSTGGQGGKTQYF
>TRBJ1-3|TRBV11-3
CASSHANSDTIYF
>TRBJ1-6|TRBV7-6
CASSSPNSPLHF
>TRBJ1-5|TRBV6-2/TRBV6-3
CASRPVLPKGGQPQHF
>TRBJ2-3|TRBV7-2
CASSLQTGEADTQYF
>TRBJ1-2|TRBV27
CVSSLSRTGPHGYTF
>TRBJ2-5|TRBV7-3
CASSALAGTQETQYF
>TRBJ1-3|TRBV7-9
CASSNRLTGGVDTIYF
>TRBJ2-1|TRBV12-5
CASGLANEQFF
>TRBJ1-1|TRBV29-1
CSVEGDLNTEAFF
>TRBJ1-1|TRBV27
CASSFTANTEAFF
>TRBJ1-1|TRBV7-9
CASSLSQGGGTEAFF
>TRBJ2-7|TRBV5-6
CASSTSGGNEQYF
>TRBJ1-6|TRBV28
CASSVLGSPLHF
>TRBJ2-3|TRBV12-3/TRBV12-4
CASSPQAGEGPDTQYF
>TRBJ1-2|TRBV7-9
CASSLQSGQPYGYTF